These 18 T cell receptor beta chains came from one sample sequenced in a study of T cell clonotyping in hematopoietic cell transplantation (TCRdb year 2021). The library was produced with the immunoSEQ multiplex PCR assay. In TCRdb, the immuneACCESS table is reduced to in-frame sequences with V and J assigned. These tables do not hold every clone; where another copy was compared, an unresolved V gene accounts for under half, and the others remain unexplained. The sample table holds 20,000 or so clones, of which 65% to 85% were seen once. The ten largest account for roughly 15% of the sample. Sequencing was done on a sample of peripheral blood mononuclear cells. Every receptor here comes from a man in his sixties in good health. Some clones in this sample may be carry-over from other donors' samples.

The chain recombines TRBV25-1 with TRBJ1-4; perhaps TRBD1 as D (6 bases). The germline V gene has CDR1 MGHDK and CDR2 SYGVNS. Trimming left V 4 bases short and J 4 bases short, with 16 bases between. The CDR3 runs to 16 residues. CDR3 amino acids: CASSGTDYFSNEKLFF. In nucleotides, the CDR3 is TGTGCCAGCAGTGGGACAGACTACTTTAGTAATGAAAAACTGTTTTTT.

This chain connects TRBV4-3 to TRBJ1-2; tentative D call: TRBD1 (6 bases). The CDR3 extends over 16 amino acids. V was trimmed by 0 bases and J by 7 bases, leaving 18 bases between them. Germline values: CDR1 LGHNA, CDR2 YSLEER. CDR3 nucleotides: TGCGCCAGCAGCCAAGATCGTGGAGGGGGGCGTAGTGGCTACACCTTC. This encodes CASSQDRGGGRSGYTF.

This sequence joins TRBV7-9 and TRBJ2-2; possibly TRBD1 for D (5 bases). Trimming removed 1 base at V and 0 bases at J, with 6 bases between. In germline, CDR1 is SEHNR, CDR2 FQNEAQ (reference sequence). The CDR3 totals 15 residues. The CDR3 nucleotides read TGTGCCAGCAGCTTAGGACAGTCGAACACCGGGGAGCTGTTTTTT. Translated: CASSLGQSNTGELFF.

The CDR3 is CASSPSPRVGLYRETQYF. For the CDR3, the DNA is TGTGCCAGCAGCCCGTCGCCTAGGGTAGGGCTTTATAGGGAGACCCAGTACTTC. This chain connects TRBV5-6 to TRBJ2-5; the D is unclear. Looked up from germline, CDR1 is SGHDT and CDR2 is YYEEEE. The CDR3 length is 18 residues. V was pared by 4 bases and J by 5 bases, with 27 bases between. The variable domain in full, completed from reference TRBV5-6 and TRBJ2-5, reads DAGVTQSPTHLIKTRGQQVTLRCSPKSGHDTVSWYQQALGQGPQFIFQYYEEEERQRGNFPDRFSGHQFPNYSSELNVNALLLGDSALYLCASSPSPRVGLYRETQYFGPGTRLLVL.

This rearrangement joins TRBV19 to TRBJ2-2, with D tentatively TRBD2 (6 bases). CDR1 is LNHDA, CDR2 SQIVND, per germline (reference sequence). V shed 6 bases and J shed 6 bases, with 23 bases lying between them. The CDR3 sequence is 17 residues long. CDR3 coding DNA: TGTGCCAGTAGCCCAACTAGCATTGGGGTTTTTGCCGGGGAGCTGTTTTTT. Translation gives CASSPTSIGVFAGELFF.

This clone was observed a few times. The chain recombines TRBV4-3 with TRBJ2-7, with 7 bases identical to TRBD2. CDR1 and CDR2 (germline): LGHNA, YSLEER. The CDR3 runs 18 residues. V shed 3 bases, J shed 3 bases, and the junction held 17 bases outside the gene matches. As DNA, the CDR3 is TGCGCCAGCAGCCACGAGCCACTCGGCGGGGCTAGCGGCTACGAGCAGTACTTC. Encoded protein: CASSHEPLGGASGYEQYF.

V and J are TRBV5-4 and TRBJ2-5; D gene ambiguous. Germline V CDR1 and CDR2: SGHNT, YYREEE (reference sequence). The length of the CDR3 is 13 residues. V was shortened by 4 bases and J by 5 bases, with 12 bases between the two germline ends. The CDR3 region has the DNA TGTGCCAGCAGCGCCGTCCCTTCCGAGACCCAGTACTTC. Amino acids: CASSAVPSETQYF.

The V gene is TRBV10-2, the J gene TRBJ1-6; possibly TRBD1 for D (5 bases). The CDR3 is 12 amino acids. CDR1 and CDR2 from the germline V gene are WSHSY and SAAADI. Trimming removed 7 bases at V and 14 bases at J, with 15 bases between. CDR3 sequence reads: CASTPQRGSLHF. The CDR3 nucleotides read TGCGCCAGCACCCCCCAACGGGGGTCCCTCCACTTT.

The chain carries TRBV6-5 and TRBJ1-2; D may be TRBD1 (6 bases). Germline V gene data show CDR1 as MNHEY and CDR2 as SVGAGI. Deletions cut 2 bases from V and 10 bases from J, with 14 bases between. The CDR3 is 13 residues long. The chain's CDR3 is CASSYGMRTVYTF. The CDR3 DNA is TGTGCCAGCAGTTACGGGATGAGGACAGTCTACACCTTC.

This clone appeared a few times. The V call is TRBV2, the J call TRBJ1-4; no clear D. Per the germline V gene, CDR1 is SNHLY and CDR2 is FYNNEI. The CDR3 runs to 14 residues. Trimming removed 10 bases at V and 7 bases at J, with 19 bases between. Here the CDR3 reads CANHREGGGEKLFF. The DNA of the CDR3 is TGTGCCAACCACCGAGAGGGTGGCGGTGAAAAACTGTTTTTT.

The chain is built from TRBV30 and TRBJ1-6; possibly TRBD1 for D (5 bases). V was shortened by 1 base and J by 7 bases, with 14 bases between the two germline ends. The germline V gene has CDR1 GTSNPN and CDR2 SVGIG (reference sequence). This CDR3 is built from 15 residues. The DNA of the CDR3 is TGTGCCTGGAGTGCCCTAGGGGCGAGAAATTCACCCCTCCACTTT. This encodes CAWSALGARNSPLHF. Filled out from reference TRBV30 and TRBJ1-6, the complete variable domain reads SQTIHQWPATLVQPVGSPLSLECTVEGTSNPNLYWYRQAAGRGLQLLFYSVGIGQISSEVPQNLSASRPQDRQFILSSKKLLLSDSGFYLCAWSALGARNSPLHFGNGTRLTVT.

The chain links TRBV5-1 to TRBJ2-1; 7 nucleotides align to TRBD2. With V trimmed by 7 bases and J by 0 bases, 4 bases remained unmatched. From germline, CDR1 is SGHRS and CDR2 YFSETQ. The CDR3 covers 14 residues. CDR3 bases: TGCGCCAGCGGAGGCGGGAGCTCCTACAATGAGCAGTTCTTC. The encoded protein is CASGGGSSYNEQFF.

This clone was seen just once. V is TRBV30 and J is TRBJ2-6; D is possibly TRBD1 (5 bases). This CDR3 has 17 residues. Germline V gene lookup returns CDR1 GTSNPN and CDR2 SVGIG (reference sequence). V was cut by 5 bases and J by 0 bases, with 17 bases left in between. The CDR3: CAWFRGRLTSGANVLTF. CDR3 DNA sequence: TGTGCCTGGTTTAGGGGCAGGCTAACCTCTGGGGCCAACGTCCTGACTTTC.

The chain uses TRBV9 and TRBJ2-7; TRBD1 agrees at 7 bases. V was clipped by 0 bases and J by 4 bases; unmatched bases: 4. Germline CDR1 and CDR2: SGDLS and YYNGEE. This CDR3 comprises 14 residues. The CDR3 nucleotides read TGTGCCAGCAGCGTAGGCAACAGGGGTTACGAGCAGTACTTC. As protein: CASSVGNRGYEQYF.

The J gene is TRBJ1-2, the V gene TRBV9; 7 bases line up with TRBD1. Trimming removed 3 bases from V and 8 bases from J; junction bases left unmatched: 10. Germline CDR1 reads SGDLS; CDR2 reads YYNGEE. This CDR3 is 14 amino acids long. CDR3 region: CASSARSRGQGYTF. CDR3 DNA: TGTGCCAGCAGCGCCCGGAGTAGGGGGCAGGGCTACACCTTC. The variable domain in full, with the rest retrieved from reference TRBV9 and TRBJ1-2, is DSGVTQTPKHLITATGQRVTLRCSPRSGDLSVYWYQQSLDQGLQFLIQYYNGEERAKGNILERFSAQQFPDLHSELNLSSLELGDSALYFCASSARSRGQGYTFGSGTRLTVV.

This clone was picked up one time. The gene calls are TRBV30 and TRBJ2-3; D is perhaps TRBD1 or TRBD2 (7 bases each). CDR1 GTSNPN and CDR2 SVGIG come from the germline V gene (reference sequence). This CDR3 has 14 amino acids. V was cut by 7 bases and J by 0 bases, with 14 bases left in between. CDR3 protein: CAFRGGQSTDTQYF. In nucleotides, the CDR3 is TGTGCCTTCAGGGGGGGACAGAGCACAGATACGCAGTATTTT.

In DNA form, the CDR3 reads TGTGCCAGCAGGGTAGCGGGAGGGCCGGCGTACGAGCAGTACTTC. Amino acid sequence: CASRVAGGPAYEQYF. The V call is TRBV6-5, the J call TRBJ2-7; 11 bases are a match to TRBD2. The CDR3 extends over 15 amino acids. V lost 6 bases and J lost 4; bases outside the gene matches: 8. Looked up from germline, CDR1 is MNHEY and CDR2 is SVGAGI.

This chain links TRBV29-1 with TRBJ2-2; D may be TRBD1 (5 bases). Germline V gives CDR1 SQVTM, CDR2 ANQGSEA. The CDR3 is 14 amino acids. Trimming left V 4 bases short and J 0 bases short, with 9 bases between. The CDR3 sequence is CSVVGRANTGELFF. CDR3 in DNA: TGCAGCGTTGTCGGCAGGGCGAACACCGGGGAGCTGTTTTTT.